The text below deals with one T cell receptor beta chain. V gave up 6 bases and J gave up 3 bases; unmatched junction bases: 10. Germline V gene lookup returns CDR1 SNHLY and CDR2 FYNNEI. The CDR3 sequence is 16 residues long. Measured with immunoSEQ multiplex PCR; TCRdb has only the in-frame clones, and not every one. Counted here are over 60,000 clones, over 75% occurring once; the ten biggest clones make up over 35%. This entry is derived from a study of radiotherapy plus CTLA-4 blockade in lung cancer. This sample comprised peripheral blood, obtained from a patient treated with radiotherapy plus ipilimumab. The chain combines TRBV2 with TRBJ1-3; TRBD1 agrees at 8 bases. This sequence was found in a human donor with non-small cell lung cancer that progressed on radiotherapy plus ipilimumab. CDR3 nucleotide sequence: TGTGCCAGCAGCCCCGATCAGGGGGCGCGTGGAAACACCATATATTTT. Its protein is CASSPDQGARGNTIYF.